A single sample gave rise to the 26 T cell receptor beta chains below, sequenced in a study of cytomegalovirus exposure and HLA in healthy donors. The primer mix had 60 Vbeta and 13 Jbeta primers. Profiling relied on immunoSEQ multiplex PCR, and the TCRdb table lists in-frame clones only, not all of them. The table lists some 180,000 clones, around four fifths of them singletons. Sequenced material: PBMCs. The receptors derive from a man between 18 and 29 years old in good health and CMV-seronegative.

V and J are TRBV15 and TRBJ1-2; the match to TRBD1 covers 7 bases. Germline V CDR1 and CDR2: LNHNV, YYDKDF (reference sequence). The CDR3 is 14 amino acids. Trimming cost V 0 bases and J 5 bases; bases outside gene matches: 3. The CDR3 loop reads CATSREPGQYGYTF. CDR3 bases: TGTGCCACCAGCAGAGAACCGGGACAGTATGGCTACACCTTC.

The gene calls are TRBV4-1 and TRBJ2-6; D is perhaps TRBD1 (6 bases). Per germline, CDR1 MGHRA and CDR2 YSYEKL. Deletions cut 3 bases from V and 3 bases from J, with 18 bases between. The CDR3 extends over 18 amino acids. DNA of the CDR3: TGCGCCAGCAGCCAGGGGGCGAATGAGCGATATGGGGCCAACGTCCTGACTTTC. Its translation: CASSQGANERYGANVLTF.

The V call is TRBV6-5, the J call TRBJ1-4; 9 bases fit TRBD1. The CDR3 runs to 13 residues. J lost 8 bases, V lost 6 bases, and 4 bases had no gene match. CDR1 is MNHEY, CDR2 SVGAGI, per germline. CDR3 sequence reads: CASRDRGNEKLFF. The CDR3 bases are TGTGCCAGCAGGGACAGGGGAAACGAAAAACTGTTTTTT.

In DNA, the CDR3 is TGTGCCACCCCCTATGGGAGGAAATTCACAGATACGCAGTATTTT. This codes for CATPYGRKFTDTQYF. The chain combines TRBV25-1 with TRBJ2-3; D is perhaps TRBD2 (6 bases). The V end was cut by 10 bases, the J end by 2 bases, with 19 bases between. The CDR3 contains 15 residues. The germline CDR1 and CDR2 sequences are MGHDK and SYGVNS. Looking up the rest from reference TRBV25-1 and TRBJ2-3 gives the full variable domain: EADIYQTPRYLVIGTGKKITLECSQTMGHDKMYWYQQDPGMELHLIHYSYGVNSTEKGDLSSESTVSRIRTEHFPLTLESARPSHTSQYLCATPYGRKFTDTQYFGPGTRLTVL.

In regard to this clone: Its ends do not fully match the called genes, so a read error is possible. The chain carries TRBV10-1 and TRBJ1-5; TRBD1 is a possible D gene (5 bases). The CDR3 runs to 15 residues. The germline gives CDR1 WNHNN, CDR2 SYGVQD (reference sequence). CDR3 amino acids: CASSYNGTSYQPQHF. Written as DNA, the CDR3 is TGCGCCAGCAGTTATAACGGGACTAGCTATCAGCCCCAGCATTTT.

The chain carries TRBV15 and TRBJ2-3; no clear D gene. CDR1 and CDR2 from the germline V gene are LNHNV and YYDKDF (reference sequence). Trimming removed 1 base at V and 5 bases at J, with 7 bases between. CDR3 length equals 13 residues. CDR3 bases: TGTGCCACCAGCAGAGTAGTTCAAGATACGCAGTATTTT. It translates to CATSRVVQDTQYF.

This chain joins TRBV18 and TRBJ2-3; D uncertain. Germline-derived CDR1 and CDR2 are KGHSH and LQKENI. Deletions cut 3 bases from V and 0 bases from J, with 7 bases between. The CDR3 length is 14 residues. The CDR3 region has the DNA TGTGCCAGCTCACCGGCGGAGAGCACAGATACGCAGTATTTT. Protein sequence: CASSPAESTDTQYF.

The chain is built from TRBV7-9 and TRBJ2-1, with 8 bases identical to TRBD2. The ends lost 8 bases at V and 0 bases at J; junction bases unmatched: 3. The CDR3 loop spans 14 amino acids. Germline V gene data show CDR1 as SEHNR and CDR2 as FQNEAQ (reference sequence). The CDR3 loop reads CASRGGSSYNEQFF. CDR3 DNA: TGTGCCAGCCGGGGGGGGAGCTCCTACAATGAGCAGTTCTTC.

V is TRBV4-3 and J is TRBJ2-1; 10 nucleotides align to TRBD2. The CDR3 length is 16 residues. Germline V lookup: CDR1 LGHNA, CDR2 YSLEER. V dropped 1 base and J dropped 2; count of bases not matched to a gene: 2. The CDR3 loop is CASSQGTSGTYNEQFF. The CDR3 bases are TGCGCCAGCAGCCAAGGGACTAGCGGAACCTACAATGAGCAGTTCTTC.

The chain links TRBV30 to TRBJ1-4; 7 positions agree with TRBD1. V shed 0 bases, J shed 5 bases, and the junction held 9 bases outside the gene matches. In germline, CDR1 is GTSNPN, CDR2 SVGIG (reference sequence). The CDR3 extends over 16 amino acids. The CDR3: CAWSVTPTGVNEKLFF. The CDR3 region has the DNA TGTGCCTGGAGTGTCACTCCCACAGGGGTAAATGAAAAACTGTTTTTT.

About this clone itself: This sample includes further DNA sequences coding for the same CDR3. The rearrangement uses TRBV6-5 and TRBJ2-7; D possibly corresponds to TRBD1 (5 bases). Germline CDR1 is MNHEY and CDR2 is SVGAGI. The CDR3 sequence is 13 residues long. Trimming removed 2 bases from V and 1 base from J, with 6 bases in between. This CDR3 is CASSYDSSYEQYF. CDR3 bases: TGTGCCAGCAGTTACGACAGTTCCTACGAGCAGTACTTC.

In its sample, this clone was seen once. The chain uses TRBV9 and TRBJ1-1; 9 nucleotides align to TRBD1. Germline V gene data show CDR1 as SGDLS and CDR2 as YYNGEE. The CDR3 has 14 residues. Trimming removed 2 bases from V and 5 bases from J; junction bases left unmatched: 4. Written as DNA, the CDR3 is TGTGCCAGCAGCGTCGAAGGACAGGGGACTGAAGCTTTCTTT. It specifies CASSVEGQGTEAFF.

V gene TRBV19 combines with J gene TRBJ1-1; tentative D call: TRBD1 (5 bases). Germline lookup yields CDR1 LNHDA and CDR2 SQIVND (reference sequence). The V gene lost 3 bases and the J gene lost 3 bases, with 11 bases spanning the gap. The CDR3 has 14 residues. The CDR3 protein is CASSIGGLDTEAFF. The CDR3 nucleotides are TGTGCCAGTAGTATCGGGGGATTGGACACTGAAGCTTTCTTT.

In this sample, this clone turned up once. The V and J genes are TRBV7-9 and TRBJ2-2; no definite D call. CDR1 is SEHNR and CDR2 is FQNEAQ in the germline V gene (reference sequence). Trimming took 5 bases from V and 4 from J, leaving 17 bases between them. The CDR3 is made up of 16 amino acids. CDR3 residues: CASSVEIDMGTGELFF. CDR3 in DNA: TGTGCCAGCAGCGTAGAGATCGACATGGGCACCGGGGAGCTGTTTTTT.

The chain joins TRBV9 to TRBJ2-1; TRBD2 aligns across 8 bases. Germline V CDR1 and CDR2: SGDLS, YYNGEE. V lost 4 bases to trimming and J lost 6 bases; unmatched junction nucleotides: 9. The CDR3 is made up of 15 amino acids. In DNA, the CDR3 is TGTGCCAGCAGCCCCAGAATCGGGGGGGCCAATGAGCAGTTCTTC. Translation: CASSPRIGGANEQFF. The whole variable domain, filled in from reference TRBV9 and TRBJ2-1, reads DSGVTQTPKHLITATGQRVTLRCSPRSGDLSVYWYQQSLDQGLQFLIQYYNGEERAKGNILERFSAQQFPDLHSELNLSSLELGDSALYFCASSPRIGGANEQFFGPGTRLTVL.

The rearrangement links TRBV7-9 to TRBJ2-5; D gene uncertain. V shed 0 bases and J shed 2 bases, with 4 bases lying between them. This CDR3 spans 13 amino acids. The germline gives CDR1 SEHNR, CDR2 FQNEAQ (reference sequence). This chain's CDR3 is CASSLARQETQYF. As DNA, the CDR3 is TGTGCCAGCAGCTTAGCCAGGCAAGAGACCCAGTACTTC.

CDR3 nucleotides: TGCGCCAGCAGCTTACCGACAGGGAAATCCTCCTACGAGCAGTACTTC. Translating gives CASSLPTGKSSYEQYF. The chain combines TRBV5-1 with TRBJ2-7; the match to TRBD1 covers 7 bases. J lost 0 bases, V lost 2 bases, and 8 bases had no gene match. Germline CDR1 SGHRS, CDR2 YFSETQ. This CDR3 is 16 amino acids long.

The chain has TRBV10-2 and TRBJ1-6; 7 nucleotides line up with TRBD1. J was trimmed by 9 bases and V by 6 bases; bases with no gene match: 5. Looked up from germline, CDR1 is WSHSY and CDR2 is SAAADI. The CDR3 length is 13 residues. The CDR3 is CASRGPGGSPLHF. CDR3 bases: TGCGCCAGCAGGGGCCCAGGGGGTTCACCCCTCCACTTT.

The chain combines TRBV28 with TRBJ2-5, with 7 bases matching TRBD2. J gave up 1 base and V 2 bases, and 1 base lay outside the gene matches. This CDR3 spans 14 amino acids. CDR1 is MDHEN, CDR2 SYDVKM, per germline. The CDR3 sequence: CASSLGGGQETQYF. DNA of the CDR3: TGTGCCAGCAGTTTAGGGGGGGGCCAAGAGACCCAGTACTTC. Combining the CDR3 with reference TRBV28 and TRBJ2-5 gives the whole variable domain DVKVTQSSRYLVKRTGEKVFLECVQDMDHENMFWYRQDPGLGLRLIYFSYDVKMKEKGDIPEGYSVSREKKERFSLILESASTNQTSMYLCASSLGGGQETQYFGPGTRLLVL.

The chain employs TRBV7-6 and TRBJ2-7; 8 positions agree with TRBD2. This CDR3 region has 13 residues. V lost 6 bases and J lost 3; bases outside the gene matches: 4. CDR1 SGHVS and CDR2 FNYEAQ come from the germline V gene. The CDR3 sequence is CASSWTSSYEQYF. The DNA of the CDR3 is TGTGCCAGCAGTTGGACTAGCAGCTACGAGCAGTACTTC.

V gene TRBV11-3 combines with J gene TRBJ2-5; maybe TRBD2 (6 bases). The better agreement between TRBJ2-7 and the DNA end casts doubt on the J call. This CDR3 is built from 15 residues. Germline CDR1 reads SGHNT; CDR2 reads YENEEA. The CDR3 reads CASSPEGFSTYEQYF. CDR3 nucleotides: TGTGCCAGCAGCCCGGAGGGCTTTTCGACCTACGAGCAGTACTTC.

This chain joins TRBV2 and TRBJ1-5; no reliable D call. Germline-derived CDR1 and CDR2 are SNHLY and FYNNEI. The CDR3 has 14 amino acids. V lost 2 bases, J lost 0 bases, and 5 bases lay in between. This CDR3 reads CASSESVSNQPQHF. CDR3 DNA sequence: TGTGCCAGCAGTGAAAGCGTTAGCAATCAGCCCCAGCATTTT.

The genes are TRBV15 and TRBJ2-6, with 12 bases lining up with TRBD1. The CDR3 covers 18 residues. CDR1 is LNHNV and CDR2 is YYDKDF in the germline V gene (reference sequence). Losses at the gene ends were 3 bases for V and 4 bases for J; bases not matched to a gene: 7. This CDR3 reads CATSSRDRGRRGANVLTF. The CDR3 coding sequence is TGTGCCACCAGCAGTCGGGACAGGGGGCGTCGAGGGGCCAACGTCCTGACTTTC.

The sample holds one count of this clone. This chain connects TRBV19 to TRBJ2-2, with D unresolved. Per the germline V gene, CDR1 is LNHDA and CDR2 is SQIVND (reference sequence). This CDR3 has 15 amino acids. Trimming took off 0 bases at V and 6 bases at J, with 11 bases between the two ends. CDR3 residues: CASSIDLQFAGELFF. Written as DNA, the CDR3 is TGTGCCAGTAGTATAGATCTCCAGTTCGCCGGGGAGCTGTTTTTT.

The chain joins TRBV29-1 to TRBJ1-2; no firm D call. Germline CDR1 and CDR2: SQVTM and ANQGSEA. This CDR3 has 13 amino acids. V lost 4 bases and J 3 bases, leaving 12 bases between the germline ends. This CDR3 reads CSVVPRNYYGYTF. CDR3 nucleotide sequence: TGCAGCGTTGTTCCCAGGAATTACTATGGCTACACCTTC. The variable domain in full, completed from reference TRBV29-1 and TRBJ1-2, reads SAVISQKPSRDICQRGTSLTIQCQVDSQVTMMFWYRQQPGQSLTLIATANQGSEATYESGFVIDKFPISRPNLTFSTLTVSNMSPEDSSIYLCSVVPRNYYGYTFGSGTRLTVV.

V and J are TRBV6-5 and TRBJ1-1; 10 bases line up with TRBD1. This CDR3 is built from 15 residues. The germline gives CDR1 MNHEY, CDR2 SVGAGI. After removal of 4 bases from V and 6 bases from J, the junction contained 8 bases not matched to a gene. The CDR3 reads CASSSAGTGVPEAFF. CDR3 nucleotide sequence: TGTGCCAGCAGTTCCGCCGGGACAGGGGTTCCTGAAGCTTTCTTT.